The 7 T cell receptor beta chains reported below all come from one sample, sequenced in a study of cytomegalovirus exposure and HLA in healthy donors. 13 Jbeta primers and 60 Vbeta primers were used for the PCR. The protocol was immunoSEQ multiplex PCR, while the TCRdb copy is restricted to in-frame clones and leaves out a portion. Of 80,000 or so clones in the sample, roughly 80% were seen once. The sequenced sample was PBMCs. Every receptor here comes from a man aged 35-49 years in good health and CMV-seronegative.

The chain joins TRBV18 to TRBJ2-7; D is ambiguous. The germline V and J ends were trimmed by 2 bases and 0 bases, with 5 bases remaining between them. From germline, CDR1 is KGHSH and CDR2 LQKENI. The CDR3 has 13 residues. The CDR3 DNA is TGTGCCAGCTCACCAGCGAACTCCTACGAGCAGTACTTC. Residues: CASSPANSYEQYF.

CDR3 protein: CASSEYTGGEFYGYTF. CDR3 nucleotide sequence: TGTGCCAGCAGTGAATATACGGGGGGAGAATTCTATGGCTACACCTTC. The chain employs TRBV2 and TRBJ1-2, with D possibly TRBD1 on 5 matching bases. The CDR3 covers 16 residues. Per germline, CDR1 SNHLY and CDR2 FYNNEI. V gave up 2 bases and J gave up 4 bases, with 17 bases separating them.

The rearrangement joins TRBV28 to TRBJ1-2; D unresolved. Trimming removed 1 base from V and 8 bases from J, with 17 bases in between. Germline-derived CDR1 and CDR2 are MDHEN and SYDVKM. The CDR3 covers 15 residues. In nucleotides, the CDR3 is TGTGCCAGCAGTTTATTCGTGACAAAAGATGTCGGCTACACCTTC. Translated, it gives CASSLFVTKDVGYTF.

The rearrangement joins TRBV19 to TRBJ2-1; D gene ambiguous. Trimming left V 7 bases short and J 6 bases short, with 13 bases between. Per germline, CDR1 LNHDA and CDR2 SQIVND (reference sequence). CDR3 size: 13 residues. The CDR3, as DNA: TGTGCCAGTAAACCCCTACTCCTCAATGAGCAGTTCTTC. This gives the protein CASKPLLLNEQFF.

This clone is a singleton in its sample. The genes are TRBV29-1 and TRBJ2-3; 7 nucleotides line up with TRBD1. The germline CDR1 and CDR2 sequences are SQVTM and ANQGSEA. The V gene end was trimmed by 1 base and the J gene end by 4 bases; junction bases not matched to a gene: 5. The CDR3 contains 14 residues. This CDR3 is CSVEAQGRPDTQYF. CDR3 nucleotide sequence: TGCAGCGTTGAAGCACAGGGGAGACCAGATACGCAGTATTTT.

The chain combines TRBV28 with TRBJ1-3; D call uncertain. The V gene lost 5 bases and the J gene lost 1 base, with 12 bases spanning the gap. Germline assignment: CDR1 MDHEN and CDR2 SYDVKM. The CDR3 is 15 amino acids. The CDR3 sequence: CASSPHGRSGNTIYF. The CDR3 region has the DNA TGTGCCAGCAGTCCGCACGGTCGTTCTGGAAACACCATATATTTT.

This clone was observed a few times. This rearrangement joins TRBV6-5 to TRBJ1-2, with 8 bases identical to TRBD1. The CDR3 sequence is 13 residues long. The V segment lost 7 bases and the J segment 6 bases; nucleotides outside the gene matches: 7. CDR1 is MNHEY, CDR2 SVGAGI, per germline. CDR3: CASTPATGDGYTF. The CDR3 DNA follows: TGTGCCAGCACCCCCGCGACAGGGGATGGCTACACCTTC.